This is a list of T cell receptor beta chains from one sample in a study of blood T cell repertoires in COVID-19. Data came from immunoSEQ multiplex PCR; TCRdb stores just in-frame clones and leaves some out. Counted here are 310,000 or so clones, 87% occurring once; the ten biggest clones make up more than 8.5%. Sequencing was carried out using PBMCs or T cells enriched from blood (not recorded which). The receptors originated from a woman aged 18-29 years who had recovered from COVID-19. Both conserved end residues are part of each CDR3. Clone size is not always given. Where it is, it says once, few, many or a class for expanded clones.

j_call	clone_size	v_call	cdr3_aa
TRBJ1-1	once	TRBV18	CASSPKLNTEAFF
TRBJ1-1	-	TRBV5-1	CASSTGWVQGNTEAFF
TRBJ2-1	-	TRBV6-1	CASLPGGAVHEQFF
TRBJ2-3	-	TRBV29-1	CSARQGTDTQYF
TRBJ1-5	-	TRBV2	CASQGTVFLNQPQHF
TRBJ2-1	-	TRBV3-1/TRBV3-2	CASSQAPGLAGARVF
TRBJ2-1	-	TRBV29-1	CSVAGLAGGYNEQFF
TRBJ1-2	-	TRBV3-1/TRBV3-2	CASSQDVTRVDYGYTF
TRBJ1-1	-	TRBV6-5	CASSPRGPGVGAFF
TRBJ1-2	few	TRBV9	CASSVSTYGYGYTF
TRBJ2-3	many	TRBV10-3	CAIGSGDRTDTQYF
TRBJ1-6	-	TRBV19	CASTSRNEGHRSPLHF
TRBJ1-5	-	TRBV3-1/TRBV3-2	CASSPTGRNQPQHF
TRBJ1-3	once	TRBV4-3	CASSQVPLSGNTIYF
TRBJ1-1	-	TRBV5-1	CASSPENSANVNTEAFF
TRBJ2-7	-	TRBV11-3	CASSLLNPRLLAGPSYEQYF
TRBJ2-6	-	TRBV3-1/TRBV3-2	CASSPNPGQGISGANVPTF
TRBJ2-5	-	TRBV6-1	CASSEGGGHETQYF
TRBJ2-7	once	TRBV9	CASSVGRGGLARCYEQYF
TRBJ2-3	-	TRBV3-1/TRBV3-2	CASSHRDTSTDTQYF
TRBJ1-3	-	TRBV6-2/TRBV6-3	CASSSDLHGVSGNTIYF
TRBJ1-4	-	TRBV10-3	CAISDGTGGSSHEKLFF
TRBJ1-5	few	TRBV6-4	CARTPADRVWESNQPQHF
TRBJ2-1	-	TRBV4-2	CASSHSISGSSYNEQFF
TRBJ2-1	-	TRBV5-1	CASSPGTVSYNEQFF
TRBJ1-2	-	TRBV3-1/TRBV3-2	CASSQAALAGNYGYTF
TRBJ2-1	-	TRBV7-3	CASRSPGLAGNEQFF
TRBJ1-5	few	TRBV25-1	CASSESGQPQHF
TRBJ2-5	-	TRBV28	CASSLLQGYQETQYF
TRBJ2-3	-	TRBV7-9	CASSPDRGRGYTQYF
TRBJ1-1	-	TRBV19	CASSVQGPNTEAFF
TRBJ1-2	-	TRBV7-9	CASSLGGVEGYTF
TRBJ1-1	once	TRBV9	CASSVGALDTEAFF
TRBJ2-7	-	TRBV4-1	CASSQDSGVGTFEQYF
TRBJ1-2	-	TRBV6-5	CASQYGQLYGYTF
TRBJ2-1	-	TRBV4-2	CASSQDASGRSGNEQFF
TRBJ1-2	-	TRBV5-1	CASSDREYGYTF